A selection of T cell receptor beta chains follows, all from one sample in a study of neurological immune-mediated disorders. TCRdb called the 5' RACE reads again in MiXCR, with one record for every CDR3 protein. The sample yields around 44,000 distinct CDR3 sequences, over 2% seen once. The sequenced material came from PBMCs. All receptors derive from a man aged 25-45 years with multiple sclerosis. The CDR3 runs from the conserved cysteine through the conserved F or W. The D gene is left open where the match is weak. The listing skips clone size in some rows; elsewhere it reads once, few, many or a size class.

v_call: TRBV27
d_call: TRBD1
clone_size: many
j_call: TRBJ2-7
cdr3_nt: TGTGCCAGCAGTTTAACGGGACAGGAGAACTACGAGCAGTACTTC
cdr3_aa: CASSLTGQENYEQYF

v_call: TRBV20-1
d_call: TRBD2
clone_size: many
j_call: TRBJ2-7
cdr3_nt: TGCAGTGCTAGTCACCTTAGCGGGGGGACCGACGAGCAGTACTTC
cdr3_aa: CSASHLSGGTDEQYF

v_call: TRBV27
d_call: .
clone_size: medium-sized
j_call: TRBJ1-1
cdr3_nt: TGTGCCAGCAGTTTATATGACGGGAACACTGAAGCTTTCTTT
cdr3_aa: CASSLYDGNTEAFF

v_call: TRBV10-3
d_call: TRBD1
clone_size: many
j_call: TRBJ1-1
cdr3_nt: TGTGCCATCAGCCTAGGGGGCGCCGGCACTGAAGCTTTCTTT
cdr3_aa: CAISLGGAGTEAFF

v_call: TRBV6-5
d_call: .
clone_size: many
j_call: TRBJ1-2
cdr3_nt: TGTGCCAGCAGTCACACTGCCGGGACGTTCTATGGCTACACCTTC
cdr3_aa: CASSHTAGTFYGYTF

v_call: TRBV15
d_call: TRBD2
clone_size: many
j_call: TRBJ2-3
cdr3_nt: TGTGCCACCAGCAGAGAAAGGCGCGGGAGGGCCGGAGATACGCAGTATTTT
cdr3_aa: CATSRERRGRAGDTQYF

v_call: TRBV5-1
d_call: TRBD1
clone_size: many
j_call: TRBJ2-5
cdr3_nt: TGCGCCAGCAGCCCGGGGGACAGGACGAAAGAGACCCAGTACTTC
cdr3_aa: CASSPGDRTKETQYF

v_call: TRBV12-3/TRBV12-4
d_call: .
clone_size: many
j_call: TRBJ2-4
cdr3_nt: TGTGCCAGCAGCTCCCCAGATTTAGCCAAAAACATTCAGTACTTC
cdr3_aa: CASSSPDLAKNIQYF

v_call: TRBV5-1
d_call: .
clone_size: many
j_call: TRBJ2-1
cdr3_nt: TGCGCCAGCAGCTTGGCCATTCAAAGGTCCCAGTTCTTC
cdr3_aa: CASSLAIQRSQFF

v_call: TRBV20-1
d_call: TRBD2
clone_size: many
j_call: TRBJ2-2
cdr3_nt: TGCAGTGCTAGGGATAGCGGGAGGGCAATCAGGGAGCTGTTTTTT
cdr3_aa: CSARDSGRAIRELFF

v_call: TRBV5-1
d_call: .
clone_size: .
j_call: TRBJ1-2
cdr3_nt: TGCGCCAGCAGCTTCGGGGACGGGGGGACATTAGGTGGCTACACCTTC
cdr3_aa: CASSFGDGGTLGGYTF

v_call: TRBV20-1
d_call: .
clone_size: many
j_call: TRBJ2-1
cdr3_nt: TGCAGTGCTAGAGAACAGGGTCGCAATGAGCAGTTCTTC
cdr3_aa: CSAREQGRNEQFF

v_call: TRBV28
d_call: TRBD2
clone_size: few
j_call: TRBJ2-1
cdr3_nt: TGTGCCAGCAGTGGGGAGGGACTATTCCCGCGAAATGAGCAGTTCTTC
cdr3_aa: CASSGEGLFPRNEQFF

v_call: TRBV6-5
d_call: .
clone_size: many
j_call: TRBJ2-7
cdr3_nt: TGTGCCAGCAGTTACTCCACCGGGGTGTACGAGCAGTACTTC
cdr3_aa: CASSYSTGVYEQYF

v_call: TRBV2
d_call: .
clone_size: many
j_call: TRBJ1-4
cdr3_nt: TGTGCCAGCGGATGGCAGTATGCAACTAATGAAAAACTGTTTTTT
cdr3_aa: CASGWQYATNEKLFF

v_call: TRBV11-2
d_call: .
clone_size: few
j_call: TRBJ1-4
cdr3_nt: TGTGCCAGCAGCTTATTGGGGGCGGTGGTTGAAAAACTGTTTTTT
cdr3_aa: CASSLLGAVVEKLFF

v_call: TRBV5-5
d_call: .
clone_size: many
j_call: TRBJ1-5
cdr3_nt: TGTGCCAGCAGCTTGGGTCAGGGGAGGAATCAGCCCCAGCATTTT
cdr3_aa: CASSLGQGRNQPQHF

v_call: TRBV9
d_call: .
clone_size: many
j_call: TRBJ2-5
cdr3_nt: TGTGCCAGCAGCGCGACAGATTTCAAAGAGACCCAGTACTTC
cdr3_aa: CASSATDFKETQYF

v_call: TRBV7-3
d_call: .
clone_size: many
j_call: TRBJ2-2
cdr3_nt: TGTGCCAGCAGCTCAGTGACAGGCACCGGGGAGCTGTTTTTT
cdr3_aa: CASSSVTGTGELFF

v_call: TRBV7-2
d_call: .
clone_size: many
j_call: TRBJ2-5
cdr3_nt: TGTGCCAGCAGTATCCTAGCGCGCCCCCAAGAGACCCAGTACTTC
cdr3_aa: CASSILARPQETQYF

v_call: TRBV20-1
d_call: .
clone_size: many
j_call: TRBJ2-7
cdr3_nt: TGCAGTGCTAGAGATCCCCGGGGCGGTAGTTCCTACGAGCAGTACTTC
cdr3_aa: CSARDPRGGSSYEQYF

v_call: TRBV20-1
d_call: .
clone_size: many
j_call: TRBJ1-6
cdr3_nt: TGCAGTGCTAGAGATGTCGCAGGGGATAATTCACCCCTCCACTTT
cdr3_aa: CSARDVAGDNSPLHF

v_call: TRBV20-1
d_call: TRBD1
clone_size: many
j_call: TRBJ1-1
cdr3_nt: TGCAGTGCTCAGCGGGACAGAAACACTGAAGCTTTCTTT
cdr3_aa: CSAQRDRNTEAFF

v_call: TRBV5-1
d_call: .
clone_size: many
j_call: TRBJ2-1
cdr3_nt: TGCGCCAGCAGCTTGGCCTTGGTAGGATCCTACAATGAGCAGTTCTTC
cdr3_aa: CASSLALVGSYNEQFF

v_call: TRBV5-1
d_call: TRBD1
clone_size: many
j_call: TRBJ2-7
cdr3_nt: TGCGCCAGCAGTTTCGGAGGGACAGGTTACGAGCAGTACTTC
cdr3_aa: CASSFGGTGYEQYF

v_call: TRBV5-5
d_call: .
clone_size: medium-sized
j_call: TRBJ2-3
cdr3_nt: TGTGCCAGCTTCCGGGGGAGTGATACGCAGTATTTT
cdr3_aa: CASFRGSDTQYF

v_call: TRBV6-6
d_call: TRBD2
clone_size: .
j_call: TRBJ2-3
cdr3_nt: TGTGCCAGTAGATCTAGCGGGGGCACAGATACGCAGTATTTT
cdr3_aa: CASRSSGGTDTQYF

v_call: TRBV6-5
d_call: TRBD1
clone_size: many
j_call: TRBJ2-7
cdr3_nt: TGTGCCAGCAGTCTCGGACAGGGGGCGGACGAGCAGTACTTC
cdr3_aa: CASSLGQGADEQYF

v_call: TRBV20-1
d_call: TRBD2
clone_size: many
j_call: TRBJ2-2
cdr3_nt: TGCTCGGGGGCGGGAGGGCCAACCGGGGAGCTGTTTTTT
cdr3_aa: CSGAGGPTGELFF

v_call: TRBV9
d_call: .
clone_size: many
j_call: TRBJ2-3
cdr3_nt: TGTGCCAGCAGCGTAGCCGGGACTAGCACAGATACGCAGTATTTT
cdr3_aa: CASSVAGTSTDTQYF

v_call: TRBV5-1
d_call: .
clone_size: many
j_call: TRBJ1-1
cdr3_nt: TGCGCCAGCAGCTTGGAGCCGGGGAGGTACACTGAAGCTTTCTTT
cdr3_aa: CASSLEPGRYTEAFF

v_call: TRBV2
d_call: .
clone_size: many
j_call: TRBJ2-3
cdr3_nt: TGTGCCACCACGGGACTCCGCACAGATACGCAGTATTTT
cdr3_aa: CATTGLRTDTQYF

v_call: TRBV21-1
d_call: .
clone_size: large
j_call: TRBJ1-1
cdr3_nt: TGTGCCAGCAGCAAGGGCGGGGAGAAGACGAACACTGAAGCTTTCTTT
cdr3_aa: CASSKGGEKTNTEAFF

v_call: TRBV20-1
d_call: TRBD2
clone_size: many
j_call: TRBJ2-1
cdr3_nt: TGCAGTGCTGGTCGTAGGGGCGGGAGTAAAAACAATGAGCAGTTCTTC
cdr3_aa: CSAGRRGGSKNNEQFF

v_call: TRBV14
d_call: TRBD1
clone_size: many
j_call: TRBJ2-5
cdr3_nt: TGTGCCAGCAGCCGCCGCCGGGACAGGGCAGAGACCCAGTACTTC
cdr3_aa: CASSRRRDRAETQYF

v_call: TRBV7-2
d_call: .
clone_size: many
j_call: TRBJ1-6
cdr3_nt: TGTGCCAGCAGCTTAGGTACACCCCTCCACTTT
cdr3_aa: CASSLGTPLHF

v_call: TRBV20-1
d_call: .
clone_size: many
j_call: TRBJ2-7
cdr3_nt: TGCAGTGCTCGACCCAGGCTACGCTACGAGCAGTACTTC
cdr3_aa: CSARPRLRYEQYF

v_call: TRBV4-3
d_call: TRBD1
clone_size: many
j_call: TRBJ1-6
cdr3_nt: TGCGCCAGCAGCCAAGAGCAGGGGGCACGATCACCCCTCCACTTT
cdr3_aa: CASSQEQGARSPLHF

v_call: TRBV20-1
d_call: TRBD2
clone_size: many
j_call: TRBJ2-3
cdr3_nt: TGCAGTGCTAGAAGCGGACTAGCCTACACAGATACGCAGTATTTT
cdr3_aa: CSARSGLAYTDTQYF

v_call: TRBV12-5
d_call: TRBD2
clone_size: many
j_call: TRBJ2-1
cdr3_nt: TGTGCTAGTGGCCCCAGCGGGAGCTCCTACAATGAGCAGTTCTTC
cdr3_aa: CASGPSGSSYNEQFF

v_call: TRBV2
d_call: .
clone_size: many
j_call: TRBJ1-1
cdr3_nt: TGTGCCAGCCGAAGGTTCTATGAGGACACTGAAGCTTTCTTT
cdr3_aa: CASRRFYEDTEAFF

v_call: TRBV24-1
d_call: .
clone_size: many
j_call: TRBJ1-2
cdr3_nt: TGTGCCACCAGTGATTTTACAGGGTATGGCTACACCTTC
cdr3_aa: CATSDFTGYGYTF

v_call: TRBV5-1
d_call: .
clone_size: many
j_call: TRBJ2-3
cdr3_nt: TGCGCCAGCCGTATGGTGGGTGGTGGCACAGATACGCAGTATTTT
cdr3_aa: CASRMVGGGTDTQYF

v_call: TRBV24-1
d_call: TRBD1
clone_size: many
j_call: TRBJ2-3
cdr3_nt: TGTGCCACCAGTGATTTGGACAGGGGGCAAGATACGCAGTATTTT
cdr3_aa: CATSDLDRGQDTQYF

v_call: TRBV20-1
d_call: TRBD2
clone_size: many
j_call: TRBJ2-5
cdr3_nt: TGCAGTGCTAGAACCCCTAGCGGGGTACAAGAGACCCAGTACTTC
cdr3_aa: CSARTPSGVQETQYF

v_call: TRBV9
d_call: .
clone_size: many
j_call: TRBJ2-2
cdr3_nt: TGTGCCAGCAGCGAACTACAAACAGTCACCGGGGAGCTGTTTTTT
cdr3_aa: CASSELQTVTGELFF

v_call: TRBV7-9
d_call: .
clone_size: many
j_call: TRBJ1-1
cdr3_nt: TGTGCCATCCGGAACACTGAAGCTTTCTTT
cdr3_aa: CAIRNTEAFF

v_call: TRBV20-1
d_call: .
clone_size: many
j_call: TRBJ1-1
cdr3_nt: TGCAGTGCCCCATTCCAGGGGAACACTGAAGCTTTCTTT
cdr3_aa: CSAPFQGNTEAFF

v_call: TRBV7-2
d_call: TRBD2
clone_size: many
j_call: TRBJ2-1
cdr3_nt: TGTGCCAGCAGCATAGCGGGGGGGTCCAATGAGCAGTTCTTC
cdr3_aa: CASSIAGGSNEQFF

v_call: TRBV20-1
d_call: .
clone_size: many
j_call: TRBJ1-3
cdr3_nt: TGCAGTGCTAGAGGGCCCCGCTCTGGAAACACCATATATTTT
cdr3_aa: CSARGPRSGNTIYF

v_call: TRBV7-9
d_call: TRBD2
clone_size: many
j_call: TRBJ2-1
cdr3_nt: TGTGCCAGCAGCTTAGCGGGGGGGGATTTAAATGAGCAGTTCTTC
cdr3_aa: CASSLAGGDLNEQFF

v_call: TRBV12-3/TRBV12-4
d_call: .
clone_size: many
j_call: TRBJ1-5
cdr3_nt: TGTGCCAGCAGTTTTGGGGGGAGCAATCAGCCCCAGCATTTT
cdr3_aa: CASSFGGSNQPQHF

v_call: TRBV5-1
d_call: .
clone_size: many
j_call: TRBJ2-3
cdr3_nt: TGCGCCAGCAGCATCTATTCCGGGGGAAGCACAGATACGCAGTATTTT
cdr3_aa: CASSIYSGGSTDTQYF

v_call: TRBV10-3
d_call: TRBD1
clone_size: few
j_call: TRBJ2-7
cdr3_nt: TGTGCCATCAGTGGGGGACAGGGGTCCTCCTACGAGCAGTACTTC
cdr3_aa: CAISGGQGSSYEQYF

v_call: TRBV4-1
d_call: .
clone_size: many
j_call: TRBJ1-3
cdr3_nt: TGCGCCAGTCACCAAACAGGGTCTGGAAACACCATATATTTT
cdr3_aa: CASHQTGSGNTIYF

v_call: TRBV20-1
d_call: .
clone_size: many
j_call: TRBJ1-1
cdr3_nt: TGCAGTGCTAGAGAGAGGGGGAACACTGAAGCTTTCTTT
cdr3_aa: CSARERGNTEAFF

v_call: TRBV29-1
d_call: TRBD1
clone_size: many
j_call: TRBJ1-1
cdr3_nt: TGCAGCGTTGTACCCGGACAGGGCGACTTACGACGCACTGAAGCTTTCTTT
cdr3_aa: CSVVPGQGDLRRTEAFF

v_call: TRBV20-1
d_call: .
clone_size: many
j_call: TRBJ2-5
cdr3_nt: TGCAGTGCTAGAGATTCCTGGCAAGTACAAGAGATCCAGTACTTC
cdr3_aa: CSARDSWQVQEIQYF

v_call: TRBV7-2
d_call: .
clone_size: many
j_call: TRBJ2-7
cdr3_nt: TGTGCCAGTCGGGACTCCTCTCGTTACGAGCAGTACTTC
cdr3_aa: CASRDSSRYEQYF